The 9 T cell receptor beta chains reported below all come from one sample, sequenced in a study of blood T cell repertoires in COVID-19 (dated by TCRdb to 2018 to 2021). To prepare the library, the immunoSEQ multiplex PCR assay was applied. In TCRdb, the immuneACCESS table is reduced to in-frame sequences with V and J assigned. These tables do not hold every clone; where another copy was compared, an unresolved V gene accounts for under half, and the others remain unexplained. The sample table records fewer than 250,000 clones; less than 80% of these occur just once. The ten largest clones add up to over 10% of the sample. The source material was peripheral blood. All receptors derive from a woman aged 45-65 years with acute or convalescent COVID-19.

This chain links TRBV29-1 with TRBJ1-2; D possibly corresponds to TRBD1 (6 bases). With 4 bases removed from V and 8 bases from J, the gap between germline ends came to 11 bases. This CDR3 has 11 residues. Germline CDR1 reads SQVTM; CDR2 reads ANQGSEA. The CDR3 DNA reads TGCAGCGTTGGGGGGGGCTCCGGCTACACCTTC. Translated, it gives CSVGGGSGYTF. Looking up the rest from reference TRBV29-1 and TRBJ1-2 gives the full variable domain: SAVISQKPSRDICQRGTSLTIQCQVDSQVTMMFWYRQQPGQSLTLIATANQGSEATYESGFVIDKFPISRPNLTFSTLTVSNMSPEDSSIYLCSVGGGSGYTFGSGTRLTVV.

There are a few counts of this clone. V usage is TRBV7-2 and J usage is TRBJ2-1; possible D gene TRBD1, 7 bases. CDR3 length equals 15 residues. Germline assignment: CDR1 SGHTA and CDR2 FQGNSA. The germline V and J ends were trimmed by 2 bases and 7 bases, with 15 bases remaining between them. CDR3 coding DNA: TGTGCCAGCAGCTTACAGGGCAGGGGGGAAAATGAGCAGTTCTTC. Protein: CASSLQGRGENEQFF.

This clone came up once. This sequence joins TRBV6-5 and TRBJ2-1; 12 bases match TRBD2. The CDR3 has 15 residues. Germline loops: CDR1 MNHEY, CDR2 SVGAGI. Trimming cost V 2 bases and J 9 bases; bases outside gene matches: 5. The CDR3 nucleotides are TGTGCCAGCAGTTACGGACTAGCGGGAAGGGGTGAGCAGTTCTTC. It specifies CASSYGLAGRGEQFF.

This clone was seen a handful of times. The V call is TRBV15, the J call TRBJ1-1; possible D gene TRBD1, 5 bases. CDR1 is LNHNV and CDR2 is YYDKDF in the germline V gene (reference sequence). This CDR3 has 15 residues. V was trimmed by 0 bases and J by 3 bases, leaving 11 bases between them. CDR3 DNA: TGTGCCACCAGCAGAGACAACACGGGGGACACTGAAGCTTTCTTT. Translating it yields CATSRDNTGDTEAFF. Based on the CDR3 plus reference TRBV15 and TRBJ1-1, the full variable domain is DAMVIQNPRYQVTQFGKPVTLSCSQTLNHNVMYWYQQKSSQAPKLLFHYYDKDFNNEADTPDNFQSRRPNTSFCFLDIRSPGLGDTAMYLCATSRDNTGDTEAFFGQGTRLTVV.

This chain links TRBV10-3 with TRBJ1-5; TRBD1 agrees at 9 bases. Germline CDR1 reads ENHRY; CDR2 reads SYGVKD. V was clipped by 3 bases and J by 7 bases; unmatched bases: 7. This CDR3 is built from 15 residues. In DNA, the CDR3 is TGTGCCATCAGTGAATCCACAGGGGGCGCCCAGCCCCAGCATTTT. It specifies CAISESTGGAQPQHF.

This clone was seen a few times. The V and J genes are TRBV18 and TRBJ1-1; 8 bases are a match to TRBD1. Germline assignment: CDR1 KGHSH and CDR2 LQKENI. The ends lost 6 bases at V and 1 base at J; junction bases unmatched: 4. This CDR3 has 14 amino acids. DNA of the CDR3: TGTGCCAGCTCTGGACAGGGTTCGAACACTGAAGCTTTCTTT. Translating it yields CASSGQGSNTEAFF.

The chain is built from TRBV3-1 (or the pseudogene TRBV3-2) and TRBJ1-5; unclear D gene. Trimming cost V 8 bases and J 0 bases, with 8 bases left between them. The CDR3 runs to 13 residues. CDR1 and CDR2 (germline): LGHDT, YNNKEL (reference sequence). The CDR3 sequence is CASGLASNQPQHF. The CDR3 DNA reads TGTGCCAGCGGATTAGCTAGCAATCAGCCCCAGCATTTT.

In this sample, this clone turned up a few times. CDR3: CATSDPRQGAIYNSPLHF. The CDR3 DNA sequence: TGTGCCACCAGTGACCCCCGGCAGGGGGCAATCTATAATTCACCCCTCCACTTT. The chain joins TRBV24-1 to TRBJ1-6; 8 bases agree with TRBD1. V trimming: 4 bases; J trimming: 3 bases; junction bases outside the gene matches: 10. The CDR3 has 18 residues. CDR1 and CDR2 from the germline V gene are KGHDR and SFDVKD.

The V call is TRBV6-1, the J call TRBJ1-2, with D maybe TRBD1 (5 bases). This CDR3 is built from 17 residues. Germline CDR1 is MNHNS and CDR2 is SASEGT. Trimming cost V 0 bases and J 3 bases, with 17 bases left between them. The CDR3 reads CASSEASFRFRDYGYTF. The CDR3 coding sequence is TGTGCCAGCAGTGAAGCGTCTTTTCGGTTCAGGGACTATGGCTACACCTTC.